This T cell receptor beta chain was documented in a study of preoperative IRX-2 immunotherapy in early breast cancer. Only in-frame clones appear in the TCRdb table, and some are missing; sequencing was by immunoSEQ multiplex PCR. This table holds approximately 100,000 clones, 86% found once. Indicated treatment: preoperative locoregional IRX-2 cytokine immunotherapy. The CDR3 is made up of 15 amino acids. From germline, CDR1 is LGHNT and CDR2 FRNRAP. Trimming shortened V by 3 bases and J by 0 bases, and 6 bases separated the two germline ends. J is TRBJ2-6 and V is TRBV12-5; no reliable D call. This sample comprised tumor tissue, obtained after IRX-2 immunotherapy. This sequence originates from a human donor with breast cancer. The CDR3: CASGFRYSGANVLTF. In DNA form, the CDR3 reads TGTGCTAGTGGTTTCAGGTACTCTGGGGCCAACGTCCTGACTTTC.